These 27 T cell receptor beta chains originate from one sample sequenced in a study of OX40 agonist ivuxolimab in advanced cancers. TCRdb's table, derived via immunoSEQ multiplex PCR, lists solely in-frame clones and lacks some. The sample has more than 50,000 clones, nearly 90% seen once; the top ten hold 0.3% to 0.35%. The sample in question was CD4+ or CD8+ T cells sorted from blood, obtained in a trial of the OX40 agonist ivuxolimab. These receptors were obtained from an adult with an advanced solid tumor such as melanoma, head and neck, liver or kidney cancer.

The J gene is TRBJ2-1, the V gene TRBV5-6, with 7 bases that match TRBD1. Losses at the gene ends were 4 bases for V and 7 bases for J; bases not matched to a gene: 8. CDR1 SGHDT and CDR2 YYEEEE come from the germline V gene. CDR3 length: 14 amino acids. Here the CDR3 DNA reads TGTGCCAGCAGCCAAACTGACAGGGTGAATGAGCAGTTCTTC. This sequence encodes CASSQTDRVNEQFF.

The CDR3 bases are TGTGCCAGCAGTTTCGGGATGATAGGGGGCTACACCTTC. The encoded protein is CASSFGMIGGYTF. The V gene is TRBV7-8, the J gene TRBJ1-2; D is undetermined. The V end lost 6 bases, the J end lost 8 bases, and 16 bases lay between the germline ends. The CDR3 loop spans 13 amino acids. Germline V gene sequence: CDR1 SGHVS, CDR2 FQNEAQ.

The chain combines TRBV19 with TRBJ2-5; D is ambiguous. The V and J ends lost 8 bases and 4 bases respectively, with 14 bases between them. The CDR3 spans 13 residues. Per germline, CDR1 LNHDA and CDR2 SQIVND (reference sequence). The CDR3 DNA is TGTGCCAGTTCGTGGGCAGCTAGAGAGACCCAGTACTTC. As protein: CASSWAARETQYF.

The J gene is TRBJ1-3, the V gene TRBV6-5; D is perhaps TRBD1 (5 bases). V lost 7 bases and J lost 8, with 12 bases in between. Germline V lookup: CDR1 MNHEY, CDR2 SVGAGI. The CDR3 is 12 amino acids. DNA for the CDR3: TGTGCCAGCAAAGGAAAAGGGGACACCATATATTTT. The encoded protein is CASKGKGDTIYF.

This clone appeared a single time. The V gene is TRBV9, the J gene TRBJ2-7, with TRBD2 identical over 10 bases. Trimming at V came to 3 bases and at J to 2 bases, leaving 2 bases not matched to a gene. This CDR3 region has 14 residues. CDR1 is SGDLS, CDR2 YYNGEE, per germline. The CDR3 nucleotides are TGTGCCAGCAGCGCAGGACTAGCGGCCTACGAGCAGTACTTC. Its protein product is CASSAGLAAYEQYF.

The chain is built from TRBV5-5 and TRBJ1-2; the D gene is possibly TRBD1 (5 bases). Germline V CDR1 and CDR2: SGHKS, YYEKEE (reference sequence). The length of the CDR3 is 15 residues. With 3 bases removed from V and 3 bases from J, the gap between germline ends came to 15 bases. CDR3 DNA: TGTGCCAGCAGCTCCCAGGGAACAACCCACTATGGCTACACCTTC. This codes for CASSSQGTTHYGYTF.

This clone was picked up a small number of times. This chain uses TRBV7-7 with TRBJ1-6, with unresolved D. V was shortened by 6 bases and J by 9 bases, with 6 bases between the two germline ends. This CDR3 spans 11 amino acids. Germline CDR1 and CDR2: SSHAT and FNYEAQ (reference sequence). Here the CDR3 reads CASRNGSPLHF. The CDR3 nucleotides are TGTGCCAGCAGGAACGGTTCACCCCTCCACTTT.

V and J are TRBV5-5 and TRBJ1-5; D is ambiguous. Germline loops: CDR1 SGHKS, CDR2 YYEKEE (reference sequence). The CDR3 is made up of 15 amino acids. The ends were cut back, 4 bases at V and 2 bases at J, with 13 bases in the middle. CDR3 DNA sequence: TGTGCCAGCAGCGTGGCCTGGGGAGGCAATCAGCCCCAGCATTTT. This codes for CASSVAWGGNQPQHF.

The V call is TRBV11-3, the J call TRBJ2-5, with TRBD1 matching over 9 bases. Germline lookup yields CDR1 SGHNT and CDR2 YENEEA. With V trimmed by 4 bases and J by 5 bases, 5 bases remained unmatched. The CDR3 loop spans 14 amino acids. This chain's CDR3 is CASSSGQGGETQYF. CDR3 DNA: TGTGCCAGCAGCTCGGGACAGGGCGGGGAGACCCAGTACTTC.

The rearrangement links TRBV18 to TRBJ1-3; D not resolved. This CDR3 contains 15 residues. The V and J ends lost 4 bases and 3 bases respectively, with 13 bases between them. Germline CDR1 reads KGHSH; CDR2 reads LQKENI. The CDR3 is CASSQEPAYGNTIYF. In DNA form, the CDR3 reads TGTGCCAGCTCACAGGAACCGGCATATGGAAACACCATATATTTT.

The chain combines TRBV19 with TRBJ1-1, with D possibly TRBD1 on 5 matching bases. In germline, CDR1 is LNHDA, CDR2 SQIVND (reference sequence). There are 14 residues in the CDR3. Trimming took 6 bases from V and 3 from J, leaving 14 bases between them. CDR3: CASRTRAGYTEAFF. Written as DNA, the CDR3 is TGTGCCAGTAGGACCAGGGCGGGGTACACTGAAGCTTTCTTT.

The rearrangement joins TRBV27 to TRBJ2-5; D remains unclear. Trimming stripped 3 bases from V and 5 bases from J, with 10 bases between. From germline, CDR1 is MNHEY and CDR2 SMNVEV (reference sequence). This CDR3 region has 13 residues. In DNA form, the CDR3 reads TGTGCCAGCAGTTTTGTAGGTTGGGAGACCCAGTACTTC. Protein product: CASSFVGWETQYF.

The chain combines TRBV12-5 with TRBJ2-4; D is possibly TRBD2 (6 bases). With 2 bases removed from V and 2 bases from J, the gap between germline ends came to 16 bases. Germline values: CDR1 LGHNT, CDR2 FRNRAP. The CDR3 extends over 17 amino acids. The CDR3 spells CASGLNEGGGTKNIQYF. The CDR3 DNA reads as TGTGCTAGTGGTTTGAATGAGGGTGGCGGGACCAAAAACATTCAGTACTTC.

The rearrangement uses TRBV6-4 and TRBJ2-1; D possibly corresponds to TRBD1 (5 bases). The CDR3 has 14 residues. V lost 5 bases and J 5 bases, leaving 13 bases between the germline ends. Per germline, CDR1 MRHNA and CDR2 SNTAGT. The CDR3 is CASSPRVGDNEQFF. The CDR3 DNA sequence: TGTGCCAGCAGTCCCAGGGTAGGTGACAATGAGCAGTTCTTC.

This chain links TRBV5-6 with TRBJ2-3; 10 bases line up with TRBD2. J lost 3 bases, V lost 1 base, and 2 bases had no gene match. CDR1 and CDR2 (germline): SGHDT, YYEEEE. The CDR3 consists of 15 residues. The CDR3 loop reads CASSLLAGGTDTQYF. The DNA of the CDR3 is TGTGCCAGCAGCTTGTTAGCGGGGGGAACAGATACGCAGTATTTT.

The chain carries TRBV25-1 and TRBJ1-2; D not certain. CDR3 length: 14 amino acids. The V end lost 4 bases, the J end lost 5 bases, and 14 bases lay between the germline ends. The germline V gene encodes CDR1 MGHDK and CDR2 SYGVNS. The CDR3 DNA follows: TGTGCCAGCAGTGGTGGAGTGGGGATTTATGGCTACACCTTC. Protein product: CASSGGVGIYGYTF.

The V and J genes are TRBV5-4 and TRBJ2-3; maybe TRBD1 (5 bases). The V and J ends lost 0 bases and 4 bases respectively, with 6 bases between them. This CDR3 is 13 amino acids long. CDR1 is SGHNT, CDR2 YYREEE, per germline (reference sequence). The CDR3 protein is CASSLEQADTQYF. CDR3 DNA: TGTGCCAGCAGCTTGGAACAGGCAGATACGCAGTATTTT.

The chain joins TRBV10-3 to TRBJ2-1; no reliable D call. The length of the CDR3 is 11 residues. Trimming removed 6 bases at V and 9 bases at J, with 9 bases between. CDR1 is ENHRY and CDR2 is SYGVKD in the germline V gene. CDR3 nucleotide sequence: TGTGCCATCAGGGCGGCGGTTGAGCAGTTCTTC. Translating it yields CAIRAAVEQFF.

The chain is built from TRBV18 and TRBJ2-3; D gene unclear. Trimming shortened V by 1 base and J by 6 bases, and 2 bases separated the two germline ends. The CDR3 loop spans 11 amino acids. Germline V gene lookup returns CDR1 KGHSH and CDR2 LQKENI. CDR3 protein: CASSPQDTQYF. The CDR3 nucleotides are TGTGCCAGCTCACCACAGGATACGCAGTATTTT.

The V call is TRBV7-2, the J call TRBJ1-2; D unresolved. This CDR3 spans 13 amino acids. The germline V gene has CDR1 SGHTA and CDR2 FQGNSA. Trimming took off 4 bases at V and 8 bases at J, with 14 bases between the two ends. The DNA for the CDR3 is TGTGCCAGCAGCTCCTCACGGAGCGGGGGCTACACCTTC. Its protein is CASSSSRSGGYTF.

Comments on this clone: The junction departs from the called germline gene at one end, perhaps through a read error. The V gene is TRBV7-7, the J gene TRBJ2-5; the D gene is possibly TRBD2 (6 bases). The CDR3 spans 14 residues. Germline CDR1 is SSHAT and CDR2 is FNYEAQ (reference sequence). The CDR3 DNA reads TGTGCTAGCAGCCAAGGGGTTGGGGGGGAGACCCAGTACTTC. This gives the protein CASSQGVGGETQYF.

This clone turned up a few times. The chain recombines TRBV5-4 with TRBJ1-1, with 11 bases that match TRBD1. V was pared by 7 bases and J by 7 bases, with 9 bases of the junction left unmatched. Germline V gives CDR1 SGHNT, CDR2 YYREEE (reference sequence). The CDR3 has 14 amino acids. CDR3 sequence (DNA): TGTGCCAGCGGTGGACAGGGGGCGAGGGGTGAAGCTTTCTTT. Its protein product is CASGGQGARGEAFF.

The gene calls are TRBV19 and TRBJ1-3; possible D gene TRBD1, 5 bases. The CDR3 contains 15 residues. V lost 5 bases and J 4 bases, leaving 15 bases between the germline ends. Germline loops: CDR1 LNHDA, CDR2 SQIVND (reference sequence). The CDR3, as DNA: TGTGCCAGTAGTCCCCCCGGGACGAACGGAAACACCATATATTTT. Translating it yields CASSPPGTNGNTIYF.

The chain has TRBV29-1 and TRBJ1-5; D uncertain. The CDR3 sequence is 13 residues long. V lost 6 bases and J lost 0, with 9 bases in between. Germline CDR1 reads SQVTM; CDR2 reads ANQGSEA. The CDR3 DNA reads TGCAGCGTCGGACTATATAGCAATCAGCCCCAGCATTTT. This sequence encodes CSVGLYSNQPQHF.

This clone has just a few counts. The rearrangement joins TRBV11-2 to TRBJ2-7; tentative D call: TRBD1 (5 bases). CDR3 length: 13 residues. With 4 bases removed from V and 9 bases from J, the gap between germline ends came to 16 bases. The V gene's germline CDR1 is SGHAT and CDR2 FQNNGV. The CDR3 is CASSSNKQVGQYF. In DNA form, the CDR3 reads TGTGCCAGCAGCTCAAACAAACAGGTTGGGCAGTACTTC.

This clone was recorded only once. This chain uses TRBV5-3 with TRBJ2-4; TRBD1 matches at 7 bases. TRBV5-3 is designated an ORF whose function remains uncertain. CDR3 length: 14 residues. V trimming: 4 bases; J trimming: 8 bases; junction bases outside the gene matches: 9. CDR3 sequence reads: CARSRDRLYDIQYF. As DNA, the CDR3 is TGTGCCAGAAGCAGGGACAGACTATATGACATTCAGTACTTC.

V and J are TRBV15 and TRBJ1-5, with D maybe TRBD1 (5 bases). V dropped 8 bases and J dropped 0 bases, with 11 bases sitting between them. The CDR3 spans 14 residues. Germline CDR1 and CDR2: LNHNV and YYDKDF (reference sequence). DNA for the CDR3: TGTGCCACCCAGACAGAAATTAGCAATCAGCCCCAGCATTTT. Translation: CATQTEISNQPQHF.